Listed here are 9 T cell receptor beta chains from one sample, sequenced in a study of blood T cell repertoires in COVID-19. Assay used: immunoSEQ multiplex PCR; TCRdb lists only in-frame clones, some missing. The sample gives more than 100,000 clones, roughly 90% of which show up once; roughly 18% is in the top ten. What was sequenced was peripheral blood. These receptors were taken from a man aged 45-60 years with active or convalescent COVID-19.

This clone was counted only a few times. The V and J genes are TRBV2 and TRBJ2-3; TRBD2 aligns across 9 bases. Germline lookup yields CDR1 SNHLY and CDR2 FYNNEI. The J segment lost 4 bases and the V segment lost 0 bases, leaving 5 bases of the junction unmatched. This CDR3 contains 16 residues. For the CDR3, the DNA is TGTGCCAGCAGTGAAGCGTATGGGACTAGCTCAGATACGCAGTATTTT. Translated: CASSEAYGTSSDTQYF.

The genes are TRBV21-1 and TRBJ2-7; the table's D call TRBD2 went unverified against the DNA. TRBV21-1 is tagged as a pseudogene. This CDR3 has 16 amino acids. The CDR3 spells CASSKASGGRIYEQYF. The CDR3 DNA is TGTGCCAGCAGCAAAGCATCCGGAGGGCGGATCTACGAGCAGTACTTC.

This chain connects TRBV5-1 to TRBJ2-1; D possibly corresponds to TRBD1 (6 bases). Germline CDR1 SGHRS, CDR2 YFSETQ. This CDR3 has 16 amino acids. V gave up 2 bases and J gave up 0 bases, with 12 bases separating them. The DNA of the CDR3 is TGCGCCAGCAGCTTCGGTGGACAGATCTCCTACAATGAGCAGTTCTTC. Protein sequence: CASSFGGQISYNEQFF. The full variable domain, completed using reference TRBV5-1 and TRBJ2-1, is KAGVTQTPRYLIKTRGQQVTLSCSPISGHRSVSWYQQTPGQGLQFLFEYFSETQRNKGNFPGRFSGRQFSNSRSEMNVSTLELGDSALYLCASSFGGQISYNEQFFGPGTRLTVL.

CDR3 residues: CASSANTGNNEQFF. The CDR3 nucleotides read TGTGCCAGCAGCGCGAACACAGGGAACAATGAGCAGTTCTTC. The gene calls are TRBV5-4 and TRBJ2-1; D is perhaps TRBD1 (6 bases). This CDR3 is built from 14 residues. The V and J ends lost 4 bases and 5 bases respectively, with 13 bases between them. From germline, CDR1 is SGHNT and CDR2 YYREEE (reference sequence).

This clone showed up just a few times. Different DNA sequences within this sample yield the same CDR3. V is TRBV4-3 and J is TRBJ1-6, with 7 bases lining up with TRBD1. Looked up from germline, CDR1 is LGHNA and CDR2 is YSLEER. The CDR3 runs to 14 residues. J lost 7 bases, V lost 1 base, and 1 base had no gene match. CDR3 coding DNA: TGCGCCAGCAGCCAAGGGGACAGAAATTCACCCCTCCACTTT. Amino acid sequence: CASSQGDRNSPLHF.

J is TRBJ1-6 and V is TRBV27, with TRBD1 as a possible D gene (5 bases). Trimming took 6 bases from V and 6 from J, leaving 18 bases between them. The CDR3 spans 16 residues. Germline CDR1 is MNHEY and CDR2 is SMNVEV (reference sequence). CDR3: CASSQQAGSGNSPLHF. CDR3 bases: TGTGCCAGCAGCCAACAGGCTGGGTCTGGTAATTCACCCCTCCACTTT.

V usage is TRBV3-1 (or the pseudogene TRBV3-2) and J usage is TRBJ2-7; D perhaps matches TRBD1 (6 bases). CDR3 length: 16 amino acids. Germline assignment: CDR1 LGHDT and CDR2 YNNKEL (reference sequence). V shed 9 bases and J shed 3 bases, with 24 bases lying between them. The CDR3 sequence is CASARAGANTLYEQYF. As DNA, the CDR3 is TGTGCCAGTGCTCGGGCAGGGGCGAATACCCTCTACGAGCAGTACTTC.

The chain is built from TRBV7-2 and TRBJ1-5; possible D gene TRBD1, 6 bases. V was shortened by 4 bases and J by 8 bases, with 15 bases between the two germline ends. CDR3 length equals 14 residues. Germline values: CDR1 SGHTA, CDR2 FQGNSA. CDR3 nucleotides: TGTGCCAGCAGCTCACCCAGGTCAGGGGAGCCCCAGCATTTT. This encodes CASSSPRSGEPQHF.

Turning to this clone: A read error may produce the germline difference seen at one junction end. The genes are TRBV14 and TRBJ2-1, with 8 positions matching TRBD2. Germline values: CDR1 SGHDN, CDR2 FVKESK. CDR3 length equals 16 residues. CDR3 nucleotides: TGTGCCAGCAGCCAAGTGTGGGGGACTAGTATGAATGCGCAGTTCTTC. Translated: CASSQVWGTSMNAQFF.